This TCR beta chain stems from a study of blood T cells in healthy people across ages. Germline lookup yields CDR1 SEHNR and CDR2 FQNEAQ (reference sequence). The CDR3 is 16 residues long. Using a J-beta primer mix together with a sample-barcoded 5' primer, a second PCR was run for about 7 to 12 cycles. TCRdb passed the 5' RACE reads through MiXCR, listing each CDR3 protein once. The top ten clones hold approximately 51% of a sample with hundreds of thousands of distinct CDR3 sequences, roughly half of them seen once. V is TRBV7-9 and J is TRBJ2-1, with unresolved D. The last part of the DNA fits TRBJ2-7 better; the J call may be wrong. The receptor was derived from a man aged 55-75 years in good health. The material sequenced was blood. The CDR3 loop reads CASSSTVTSSYDEQYF. In DNA, the CDR3 is TGTGCCAGCAGCTCTACAGTCACTTCTTCCTACGATGAGCAGTACTTC.